This TCR beta chain was sequenced in a study of blood T cell repertoires in COVID-19. Whole-study context: The United States, Italy and Spain provided the acute and convalescent COVID-19 samples. T cells, B-cell-depleted T cells, or PBMCs provided the cDNA or gDNA that served as material.

Trimming removed 2 bases from V and 7 bases from J; junction bases left unmatched: 2. This CDR3 spans 13 amino acids. The germline gives CDR1 KGHSH, CDR2 LQKENI. In the original analysis: The assay estimated nucleated cells by amplifying reference gene primers. The data were produced by immunoSEQ multiplex PCR, yet TCRdb's version contains in-frame clones alone and is incomplete. The DNA was the basis for D and trimming; V, J and clone size are from that table. This sample has hundreds of thousands of clones; about 87% occur once, and the top ten carry less than 3%. This rearrangement joins TRBV18 to TRBJ2-7; 10 positions agree with TRBD2. The receptor comes from a woman aged 50 to 60 who had recovered from COVID-19. Material: PBMCs or T cells enriched from blood (not recorded which). CDR3 coding DNA: TGTGCCAGCTCACCAGAACTAGCGGGGGAGCAGTACTTC. Its protein is CASSPELAGEQYF.